This T cell receptor beta chain was sequenced for a study of PD-1 blockade in classical Hodgkin lymphoma. Study-wide points: Baseline diversity resembling that of newly diagnosed patients was seen in complete responders. Lower baseline TCR diversity was reported for newly diagnosed patients than for healthy donors. Significant TCR diversity gains by C4D1 occurred in CD4+ but not CD8+ cells.

In the case of this clone: Its antigen is still unknown.

V gave up 0 bases and J gave up 4 bases, with 12 bases separating them. Germline CDR1 reads SGHDN; CDR2 reads FVKESK. This CDR3 is 15 amino acids long. Measured with immunoSEQ multiplex PCR; TCRdb has only the in-frame clones, and not every one. The repertoire holds tens of thousands of clones, approximately 89% seen once, with about 10% in the top ten. Every single patient, without exception, relapsed after autologous stem cell transplantation, and brentuximab vedotin exposure varied. Responses achieved at best were complete response, partial response or progressive disease. The genes are TRBV14 and TRBJ1-1; D is unresolved. This TCR derives from a human donor with classical Hodgkin lymphoma. Sample: peripheral blood mononuclear cells (PBMCs), taken before the second cycle of nivolumab. CDR3 sequence reads: CASSQEWGDGTEAFF. Here the CDR3 DNA reads TGTGCCAGCAGCCAAGAATGGGGTGATGGCACTGAAGCTTTCTTT.